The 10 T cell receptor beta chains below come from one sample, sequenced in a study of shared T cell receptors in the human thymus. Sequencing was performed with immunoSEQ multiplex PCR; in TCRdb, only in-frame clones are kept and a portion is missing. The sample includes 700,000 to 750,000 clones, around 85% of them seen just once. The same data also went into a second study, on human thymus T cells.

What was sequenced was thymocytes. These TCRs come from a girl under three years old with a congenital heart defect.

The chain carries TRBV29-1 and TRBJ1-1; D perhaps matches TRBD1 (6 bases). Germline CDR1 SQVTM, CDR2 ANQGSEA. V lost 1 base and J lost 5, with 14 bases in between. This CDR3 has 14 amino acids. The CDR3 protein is CSVEGNRVWTEAFF. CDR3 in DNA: TGCAGCGTTGAAGGGAACAGGGTATGGACTGAAGCTTTCTTT.

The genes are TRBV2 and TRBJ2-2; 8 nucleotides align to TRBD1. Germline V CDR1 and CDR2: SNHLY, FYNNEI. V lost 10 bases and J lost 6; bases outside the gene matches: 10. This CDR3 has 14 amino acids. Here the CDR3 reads CATTRQGASGELFF. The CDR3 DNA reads TGTGCCACTACCAGGCAGGGGGCGTCCGGGGAGCTGTTTTTT. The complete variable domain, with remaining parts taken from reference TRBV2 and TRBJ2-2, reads EPEVTQTPSHQVTQMGQEVILRCVPISNHLYFYWYRQILGQKVEFLVSFYNNEISEKSEIFDDQFSVERPDGSNFTLKIRSTKLEDSAMYFCATTRQGASGELFFGEGSRLTVL.

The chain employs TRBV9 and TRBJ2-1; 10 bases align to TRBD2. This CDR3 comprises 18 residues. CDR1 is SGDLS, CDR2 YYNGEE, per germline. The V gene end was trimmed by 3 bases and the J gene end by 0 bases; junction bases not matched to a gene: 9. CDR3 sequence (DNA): TGTGCCAGCAGCGGGCGGGGATCTAGCGGGGGCTCCTACAATGAGCAGTTCTTC. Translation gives CASSGRGSSGGSYNEQFF. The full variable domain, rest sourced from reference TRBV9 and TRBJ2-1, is DSGVTQTPKHLITATGQRVTLRCSPRSGDLSVYWYQQSLDQGLQFLIQYYNGEERAKGNILERFSAQQFPDLHSELNLSSLELGDSALYFCASSGRGSSGGSYNEQFFGPGTRLTVL.

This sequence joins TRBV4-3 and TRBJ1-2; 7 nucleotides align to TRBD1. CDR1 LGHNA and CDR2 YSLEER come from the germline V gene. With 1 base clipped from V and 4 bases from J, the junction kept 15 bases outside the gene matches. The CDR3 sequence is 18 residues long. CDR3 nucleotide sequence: TGCGCCAGCAGCCAAGGCCGTGGTGGTCGACAGGGAGGCTATGGCTACACCTTC. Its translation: CASSQGRGGRQGGYGYTF.

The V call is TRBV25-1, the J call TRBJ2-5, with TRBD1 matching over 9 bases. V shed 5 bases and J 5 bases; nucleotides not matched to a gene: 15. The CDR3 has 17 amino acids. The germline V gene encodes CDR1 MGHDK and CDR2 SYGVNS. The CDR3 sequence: CASSPGQGRGSKETQYF. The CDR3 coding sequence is TGTGCCAGCAGTCCGGGACAGGGCAGAGGATCCAAGGAGACCCAGTACTTC.

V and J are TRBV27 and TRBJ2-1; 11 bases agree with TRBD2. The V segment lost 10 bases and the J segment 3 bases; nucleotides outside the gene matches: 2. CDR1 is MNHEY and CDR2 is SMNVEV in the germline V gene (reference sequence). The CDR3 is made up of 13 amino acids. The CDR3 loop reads CATGTSGYNEQFF. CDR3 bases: TGTGCCACCGGGACTAGCGGCTACAATGAGCAGTTCTTC.

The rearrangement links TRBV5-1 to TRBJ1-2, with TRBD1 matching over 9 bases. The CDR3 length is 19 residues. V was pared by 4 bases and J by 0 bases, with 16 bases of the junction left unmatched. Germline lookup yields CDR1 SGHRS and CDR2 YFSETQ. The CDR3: CASSLVSPVQGASNYGYTF. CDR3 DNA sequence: TGCGCCAGCAGCCTAGTATCACCGGTACAGGGGGCATCTAACTATGGCTACACCTTC.

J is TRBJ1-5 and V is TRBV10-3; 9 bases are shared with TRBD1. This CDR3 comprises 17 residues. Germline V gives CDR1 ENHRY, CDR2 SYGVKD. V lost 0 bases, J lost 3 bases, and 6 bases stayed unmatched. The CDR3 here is CAISESTGQGDNQPQHF. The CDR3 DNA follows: TGTGCCATCAGTGAGTCGACGGGACAGGGCGACAATCAGCCCCAGCATTTT.

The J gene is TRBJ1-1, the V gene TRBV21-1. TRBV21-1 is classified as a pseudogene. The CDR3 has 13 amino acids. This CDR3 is CASSKAGNTEAFF. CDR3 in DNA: TGTGCCAGCAGCAAGGCGGGGAACACTGAAGCTTTCTTT.

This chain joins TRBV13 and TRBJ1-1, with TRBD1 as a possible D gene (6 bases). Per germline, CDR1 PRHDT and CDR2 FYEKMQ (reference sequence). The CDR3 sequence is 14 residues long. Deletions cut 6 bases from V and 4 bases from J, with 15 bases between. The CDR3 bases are TGTGCCAGCAGGCAGACAGGTCTGTTCACTGAAGCTTTCTTT. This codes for CASRQTGLFTEAFF.